The rows below give T cell receptor beta chains drawn from one sample of a study of shared clonotypes between healthy human individuals. Data came from immunoSEQ multiplex PCR; TCRdb stores just in-frame clones and leaves some out. This table has around 2,000,000 clones, about 95% appearing once. The sequenced sample consisted of naive CD8+ T cells sorted from blood. The receptors here all came from a man younger than 35 in good health. The CDR3 runs from the conserved cysteine through the conserved F or W. Each record gives: V gene, D gene, clone size, J gene, CDR3 protein, CDR3 DNA. The D gene is left open where the match is weak. Rows may omit the clone size; those that give it use once, few, many or a size class.

V: TRBV6-5
D: -
size: -
J: TRBJ2-7
CDR3: CASSQTSGEQYF
DNA: TGTGCCAGCAGTCAGACCTCGGGCGAGCAGTACTTC

V: TRBV27
D: TRBD1
size: -
J: TRBJ2-7
CDR3: CASSFVQGAPDEQYF
DNA: TGTGCCAGCAGTTTCGTACAGGGGGCGCCGGACGAGCAGTACTTC

V: TRBV18
D: -
size: -
J: TRBJ2-7
CDR3: CASSPAPYEQYF
DNA: TGTGCCAGCTCACCCGCCCCCTACGAGCAGTACTTC

V: TRBV6-5
D: -
size: -
J: TRBJ2-2
CDR3: CASSYEQRNTGELFF
DNA: TGTGCCAGCAGTTACGAACAGAGAAACACCGGGGAGCTGTTTTTT

V: TRBV27
D: TRBD1
size: -
J: TRBJ1-5
CDR3: CASSRQGAYQPQHF
DNA: TGTGCCAGCAGTCGACAGGGGGCCTATCAGCCCCAGCATTTT

V: TRBV9
D: -
size: -
J: TRBJ2-1
CDR3: CASSERGGYPYNEQFF
DNA: TGTGCCAGCAGTGAGAGGGGCGGTTACCCCTACAATGAGCAGTTCTTC

V: TRBV5-4
D: -
size: -
J: TRBJ2-1
CDR3: CASSVAGTLSYNEQFF
DNA: TGTGCCAGCAGCGTGGCCGGGACTCTATCCTACAATGAGCAGTTCTTC

V: TRBV6-5
D: TRBD1
size: -
J: TRBJ2-5
CDR3: CASSYSGQLEETQYF
DNA: TGTGCCAGCAGTTACTCGGGACAGTTGGAAGAAACCCAGTACTTC

V: TRBV29-1
D: -
size: -
J: TRBJ2-5
CDR3: CSVEPTGGRLQQTQYF
DNA: TGCAGCGTTGAACCAACTGGGGGTCGACTTCAACAGACCCAGTACTTC

V: TRBV7-3
D: -
size: -
J: TRBJ1-1
CDR3: CASSPTGGPNTEAFF
DNA: TGTGCCAGCAGCCCCACGGGGGGCCCGAACACTGAAGCTTTCTTT

V: TRBV7-9
D: -
size: -
J: TRBJ2-5
CDR3: CASSLAGWETQYF
DNA: TGTGCCAGCAGCTTAGCCGGCTGGGAGACCCAGTACTTC

V: TRBV5-1
D: TRBD2
size: -
J: TRBJ2-3
CDR3: CASSHRGADTQYF
DNA: TGCGCCAGCTCCCACCGGGGGGCAGATACGCAGTATTTT

V: TRBV27
D: TRBD2
size: -
J: TRBJ2-5
CDR3: CASSLGRGAFQETQYF
DNA: TGTGCCAGCAGTTTAGGGCGGGGGGCCTTCCAAGAGACCCAGTACTTC

V: TRBV13
D: TRBD2
size: -
J: TRBJ2-7
CDR3: CASSPRTSGVDEQYF
DNA: TGTGCCAGCAGCCCCCGGACTAGCGGGGTTGACGAGCAGTACTTC

V: TRBV5-6
D: TRBD1
size: -
J: TRBJ1-5
CDR3: CASSLSAGGAYSNQPQHF
DNA: TGTGCCAGCAGCTTGTCAGCAGGGGGCGCCTATAGCAATCAGCCCCAGCATTTT

V: TRBV30
D: TRBD1
size: few
J: TRBJ1-3
CDR3: CAWRDRAGNTIYF
DNA: TGTGCCTGGAGGGACAGGGCTGGAAACACCATATATTTT

V: TRBV4-3
D: TRBD2
size: -
J: TRBJ2-3
CDR3: CASNPSGRSTDTQYF
DNA: TGCGCCAGCAACCCTAGCGGGCGCAGCACAGATACGCAGTATTTT

V: TRBV6-1
D: -
size: -
J: TRBJ1-2
CDR3: CASSEEQRNYGYTF
DNA: TGTGCCAGCAGTGAAGAACAGCGGAACTATGGCTACACCTTC

V: TRBV4-2
D: -
size: -
J: TRBJ1-1
CDR3: CASSQESEGRDTEAFF
DNA: TGTGCCAGCAGCCAAGAGTCTGAGGGGCGGGACACTGAAGCTTTCTTT

V: TRBV29-1
D: -
size: -
J: TRBJ1-2
CDR3: CSVGQPLSGYTF
DNA: TGCAGCGTTGGACAACCACTATCCGGCTACACCTTC

V: TRBV5-4
D: TRBD1
size: few
J: TRBJ1-1
CDR3: CASSGQGARDTEAFF
DNA: TGTGCCAGCAGCGGACAGGGGGCGAGGGACACTGAAGCTTTCTTT

V: TRBV5-8
D: -
size: once
J: TRBJ2-7
CDR3: CASKGFLTYEQYF
DNA: TGTGCCAGCAAGGGATTTTTAACCTACGAGCAGTACTTC

V: TRBV6-5
D: -
size: -
J: TRBJ2-7
CDR3: CASSYTEGSHEQYF
DNA: TGTGCCAGCAGTTACACGGAGGGGTCCCACGAGCAGTACTTC

V: TRBV4-1
D: -
size: -
J: TRBJ2-1
CDR3: CASSHIEGGNEQFF
DNA: TGCGCCAGCAGCCACATTGAAGGGGGCAATGAGCAGTTCTTC

V: TRBV2
D: TRBD1
size: -
J: TRBJ2-2
CDR3: CASSERFGTGGTGELFF
DNA: TGTGCCAGCAGTGAAAGGTTCGGGACAGGGGGGACCGGGGAGCTGTTTTTT

V: TRBV9
D: -
size: -
J: TRBJ1-1
CDR3: CASSLGMNTEAFF
DNA: TGTGCCAGCAGCCTGGGGATGAACACTGAAGCTTTCTTT

V: TRBV5-6
D: -
size: -
J: TRBJ2-7
CDR3: CASSLVWGDEQYF
DNA: TGTGCCAGCAGCTTGGTGTGGGGCGACGAGCAGTACTTC

V: TRBV6-1
D: TRBD1
size: -
J: TRBJ2-3
CDR3: CASSAGQFTDTQYF
DNA: TGTGCCAGCAGTGCGGGACAGTTCACAGATACGCAGTATTTT

V: TRBV4-1
D: TRBD2
size: -
J: TRBJ2-1
CDR3: CASRALAVGSYNEQFF
DNA: TGCGCCAGCAGGGCACTAGCGGTTGGCTCCTACAATGAGCAGTTCTTC

V: TRBV10-1
D: -
size: -
J: TRBJ1-1
CDR3: CASSESRDGYEAFF
DNA: TGCGCCAGCAGTGAGTCACGGGACGGCTATGAAGCTTTCTTT

V: TRBV7-2
D: TRBD1
size: -
J: TRBJ2-5
CDR3: CASSLGGQGGETQYF
DNA: TGTGCCAGCAGCTTAGGGGGACAGGGTGGAGAGACCCAGTACTTC

V: TRBV28
D: TRBD2
size: once
J: TRBJ2-1
CDR3: CASSPFGRGSSYNEQFF
DNA: TGTGCCAGCAGCCCTTTTGGGAGGGGAAGCTCCTACAATGAGCAGTTCTTC

V: TRBV7-8
D: -
size: -
J: TRBJ2-7
CDR3: CASSNRQGLSSYEQYF
DNA: TGTGCCAGCAGCAACCGGCAGGGGCTAAGCTCCTACGAGCAGTACTTC

V: TRBV4-1
D: -
size: -
J: TRBJ2-7
CDR3: CASSQVPRDEQYF
DNA: TGCGCCAGCAGCCAAGTCCCTAGGGACGAGCAGTACTTC

V: TRBV29-1
D: -
size: -
J: TRBJ2-1
CDR3: CSVEEGGNEQFF
DNA: TGCAGCGTTGAAGAAGGAGGGAATGAGCAGTTCTTC

V: TRBV27
D: TRBD1
size: few
J: TRBJ1-5
CDR3: CASSSGTGGNQPQHF
DNA: TGTGCCAGCAGTTCCGGGACAGGGGGCAATCAGCCCCAGCATTTT

V: TRBV6-5
D: -
size: -
J: TRBJ1-3
CDR3: CASRSRESSDTIYF
DNA: TGTGCCAGCAGGAGCCGGGAGTCCAGCGACACCATATATTTT

V: TRBV4-1
D: -
size: -
J: TRBJ1-5
CDR3: CASSQTVADHQPQHF
DNA: TGCGCCAGCAGCCAAACGGTCGCAGACCATCAGCCCCAGCATTTT

V: TRBV7-9
D: -
size: -
J: TRBJ1-1
CDR3: CASSLEQGGGTEAFF
DNA: TGTGCCAGCAGCTTAGAGCAGGGAGGGGGCACTGAAGCTTTCTTT

V: TRBV7-8
D: TRBD2
size: -
J: TRBJ2-7
CDR3: CASSLGLAGGPSYEQYF
DNA: TGTGCCAGCAGCTTAGGACTAGCGGGGGGCCCTTCCTACGAGCAGTACTTC

V: TRBV5-6
D: TRBD2
size: -
J: TRBJ2-7
CDR3: CASRDTAGAYEQYF
DNA: TGTGCCAGCAGGGATACAGCGGGAGCTTACGAGCAGTACTTC

V: TRBV25-1
D: -
size: -
J: TRBJ2-2
CDR3: CASSVGTGELFF
DNA: TGTGCCAGCAGTGTGGGGACCGGGGAGCTGTTTTTT

V: TRBV10-2
D: TRBD1
size: -
J: TRBJ2-2
CDR3: CASSSLRTGTGELFF
DNA: TGCGCCAGCAGTAGCCTCCGGACAGGCACCGGGGAGCTGTTTTTT

V: TRBV28
D: -
size: -
J: TRBJ2-5
CDR3: CASSFGGVWTQETQYF
DNA: TGTGCCAGCAGTTTCGGGGGTGTTTGGACCCAAGAGACCCAGTACTTC

V: TRBV30
D: -
size: -
J: TRBJ1-3
CDR3: CAWNDGNSGNTIYF
DNA: TGTGCCTGGAATGACGGCAACTCTGGAAACACCATATATTTT

V: TRBV2
D: -
size: -
J: TRBJ2-1
CDR3: CASGAGPYNEQFF
DNA: TGTGCCAGCGGTGCGGGACCATACAATGAGCAGTTCTTC

V: TRBV6-1
D: -
size: -
J: TRBJ1-6
CDR3: CASSDDGVSYNSPLHF
DNA: TGTGCCAGCAGTGACGATGGGGTCTCCTATAATTCACCCCTCCACTTT

V: TRBV19
D: -
size: -
J: TRBJ1-2
CDR3: CASSILGAGYGYTF
DNA: TGTGCCAGTAGTATCTTAGGGGCGGGCTATGGCTACACCTTC

V: TRBV7-9
D: -
size: -
J: TRBJ1-1
CDR3: CASRGMNTEAFF
DNA: TGTGCCAGCAGGGGTATGAACACTGAAGCTTTCTTT

V: TRBV5-4
D: TRBD1
size: -
J: TRBJ2-1
CDR3: CASSPPGTGNNEQFF
DNA: TGTGCCAGCAGCCCCCCCGGGACAGGGAACAATGAGCAGTTCTTC

V: TRBV27
D: TRBD1
size: -
J: TRBJ2-7
CDR3: CASSRPRQGIYEQYF
DNA: TGTGCCAGCAGCCGCCCCAGACAGGGTATCTACGAGCAGTACTTC

V: TRBV21-1
D: -
size: -
J: TRBJ2-7
CDR3: CASSKGRDCRGPVGGSYEQYF
DNA: TGTGCCAGCAGCAAAGGCCGGGATTGCAGGGGGCCGGTGGGTGGTTCCTACGAGCAGTACTTC

V: TRBV7-3
D: TRBD1
size: once
J: TRBJ1-6
CDR3: CASSSGTGGSPLHF
DNA: TGTGCCAGCAGCTCCGGGACAGGGGGGTCACCCCTCCACTTT

V: TRBV6-5
D: -
size: -
J: TRBJ2-3
CDR3: CASSYPEGDTQYF
DNA: TGTGCCAGCAGTTACCCCGAGGGAGATACGCAGTATTTT

V: TRBV9
D: -
size: -
J: TRBJ2-7
CDR3: CASSSPDATSSYEQYF
DNA: TGTGCCAGCAGCTCCCCTGACGCTACGAGCTCCTACGAGCAGTACTTC

V: TRBV19
D: -
size: -
J: TRBJ2-5
CDR3: CASSRTDLYQETQYF
DNA: TGTGCCAGTAGCCGGACAGACCTGTACCAAGAGACCCAGTACTTC

V: TRBV4-3
D: TRBD1
size: -
J: TRBJ2-3
CDR3: CASSQDRYGAGGEVDTQYF
DNA: TGCGCCAGCAGCCAAGATCGATATGGGGCAGGGGGCGAGGTAGATACGCAGTATTTT

V: TRBV9
D: -
size: once
J: TRBJ2-3
CDR3: CASSVARWGGDTDTQYF
DNA: TGTGCCAGCAGCGTAGCTAGGTGGGGCGGGGACACAGATACGCAGTATTTT

V: TRBV7-2
D: -
size: -
J: TRBJ1-5
CDR3: CASSPEGTPENQPQHF
DNA: TGTGCCAGCAGCCCGGAGGGGACCCCGGAAAATCAGCCCCAGCATTTT

V: TRBV4-1
D: TRBD1
size: -
J: TRBJ1-2
CDR3: CASSRTTGTASYGYTF
DNA: TGCGCCAGCAGCCGTACCACCGGGACAGCCTCCTATGGCTACACCTTC